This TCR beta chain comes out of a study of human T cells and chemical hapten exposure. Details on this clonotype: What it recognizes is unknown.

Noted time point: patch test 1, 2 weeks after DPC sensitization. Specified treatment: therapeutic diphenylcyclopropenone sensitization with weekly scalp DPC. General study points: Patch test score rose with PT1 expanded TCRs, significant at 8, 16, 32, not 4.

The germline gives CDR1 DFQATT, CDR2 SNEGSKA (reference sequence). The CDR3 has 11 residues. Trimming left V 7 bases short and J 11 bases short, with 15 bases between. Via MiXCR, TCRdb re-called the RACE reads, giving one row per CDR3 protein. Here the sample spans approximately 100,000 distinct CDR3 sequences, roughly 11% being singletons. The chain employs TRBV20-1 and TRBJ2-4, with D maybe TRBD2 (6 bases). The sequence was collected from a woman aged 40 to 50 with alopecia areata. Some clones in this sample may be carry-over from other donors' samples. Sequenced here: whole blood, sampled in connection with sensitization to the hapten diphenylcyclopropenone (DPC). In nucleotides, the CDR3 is TGCAGTGTCCTGGTTGGCGGGGTTCAGTACTTC. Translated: CSVLVGGVQYF.